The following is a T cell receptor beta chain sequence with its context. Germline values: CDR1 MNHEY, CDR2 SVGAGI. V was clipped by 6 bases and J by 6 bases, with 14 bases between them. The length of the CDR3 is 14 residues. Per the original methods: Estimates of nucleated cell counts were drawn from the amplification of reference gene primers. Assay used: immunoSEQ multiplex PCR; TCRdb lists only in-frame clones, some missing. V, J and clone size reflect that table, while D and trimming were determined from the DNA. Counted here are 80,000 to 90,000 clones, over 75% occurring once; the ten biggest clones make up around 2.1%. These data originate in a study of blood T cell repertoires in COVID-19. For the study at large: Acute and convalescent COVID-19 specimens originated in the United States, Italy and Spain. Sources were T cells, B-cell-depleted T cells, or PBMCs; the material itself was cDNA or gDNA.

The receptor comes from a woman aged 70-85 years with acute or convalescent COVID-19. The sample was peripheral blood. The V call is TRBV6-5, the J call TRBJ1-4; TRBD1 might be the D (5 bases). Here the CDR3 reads CASRGAGGDEKLFF. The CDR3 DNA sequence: TGTGCCAGCAGGGGAGCGGGGGGGGATGAAAAACTGTTTTTT.